In its sample, the clone carrying this T cell receptor beta chain was seen once. Only in-frame clones appear in the TCRdb table, and some are missing; sequencing was by immunoSEQ multiplex PCR. The table includes fewer than 130,000 clones, 90% to 95% detected once. The data belong to a study of T cell changes during pregnancy in multiple sclerosis. The CDR3 is 16 residues long. Germline CDR1 and CDR2: PRHDT and FYEKMQ (reference sequence). The junction had 6 bases not matched to a gene; V was cut back by 5 bases and J by 4 bases. The sequencing used peripheral blood, collected after pregnancy. The TCR comes from a female donor with multiple sclerosis, enrolled in a pregnancy study. V is TRBV13 and J is TRBJ2-5; 14 bases line up with TRBD2. Here the CDR3 reads CASSLGLAGAGETQYF. DNA of the CDR3: TGTGCCAGCAGCCTGGGACTAGCGGGGGCCGGAGAGACCCAGTACTTC.